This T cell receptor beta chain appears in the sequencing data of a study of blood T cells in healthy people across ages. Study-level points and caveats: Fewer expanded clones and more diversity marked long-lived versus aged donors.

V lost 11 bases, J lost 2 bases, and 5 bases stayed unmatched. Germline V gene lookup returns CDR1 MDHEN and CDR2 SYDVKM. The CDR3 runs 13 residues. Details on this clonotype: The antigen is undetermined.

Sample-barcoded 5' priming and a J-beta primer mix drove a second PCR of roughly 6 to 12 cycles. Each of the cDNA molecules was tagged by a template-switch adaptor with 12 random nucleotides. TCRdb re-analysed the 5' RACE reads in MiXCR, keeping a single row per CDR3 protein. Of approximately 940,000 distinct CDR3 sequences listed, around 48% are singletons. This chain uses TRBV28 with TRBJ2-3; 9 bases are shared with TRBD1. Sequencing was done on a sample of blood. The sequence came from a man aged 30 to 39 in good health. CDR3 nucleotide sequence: TGTGCCGGACAGGGGTCCCTCACAGATACGCAGTATTTT. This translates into CAGQGSLTDTQYF.